This T cell receptor beta chain was profiled in a study of T cell repertoires in cytomegalovirus infection. About this clonotype: Antigen unknown.

One entry per CDR3 protein results from TCRdb running MiXCR on the reads. Among 450,000 to 600,000 distinct CDR3 sequences listed, around 30% were seen once. The CDR3 spans 14 residues. Between the trimmed V and J ends, which lost 4 bases and 1 base, there was a span of 10 bases. Germline values: CDR1 LNHDA, CDR2 SQIVND (reference sequence). The clonotype was recovered from a human donor in good health (CMV status not recorded). Some clones in this sample may be carry-over from other donors' samples. The sample here was cultured PBMCs, taken from culture after CMV antigen stimulation. V and J are TRBV19 and TRBJ1-1, with D maybe TRBD1 (6 bases). The chain's CDR3 is CASSTDRRNTEAFF. CDR3 nucleotide sequence: TGTGCCAGTAGTACCGACAGGAGGAACACTGAAGCTTTCTTT.